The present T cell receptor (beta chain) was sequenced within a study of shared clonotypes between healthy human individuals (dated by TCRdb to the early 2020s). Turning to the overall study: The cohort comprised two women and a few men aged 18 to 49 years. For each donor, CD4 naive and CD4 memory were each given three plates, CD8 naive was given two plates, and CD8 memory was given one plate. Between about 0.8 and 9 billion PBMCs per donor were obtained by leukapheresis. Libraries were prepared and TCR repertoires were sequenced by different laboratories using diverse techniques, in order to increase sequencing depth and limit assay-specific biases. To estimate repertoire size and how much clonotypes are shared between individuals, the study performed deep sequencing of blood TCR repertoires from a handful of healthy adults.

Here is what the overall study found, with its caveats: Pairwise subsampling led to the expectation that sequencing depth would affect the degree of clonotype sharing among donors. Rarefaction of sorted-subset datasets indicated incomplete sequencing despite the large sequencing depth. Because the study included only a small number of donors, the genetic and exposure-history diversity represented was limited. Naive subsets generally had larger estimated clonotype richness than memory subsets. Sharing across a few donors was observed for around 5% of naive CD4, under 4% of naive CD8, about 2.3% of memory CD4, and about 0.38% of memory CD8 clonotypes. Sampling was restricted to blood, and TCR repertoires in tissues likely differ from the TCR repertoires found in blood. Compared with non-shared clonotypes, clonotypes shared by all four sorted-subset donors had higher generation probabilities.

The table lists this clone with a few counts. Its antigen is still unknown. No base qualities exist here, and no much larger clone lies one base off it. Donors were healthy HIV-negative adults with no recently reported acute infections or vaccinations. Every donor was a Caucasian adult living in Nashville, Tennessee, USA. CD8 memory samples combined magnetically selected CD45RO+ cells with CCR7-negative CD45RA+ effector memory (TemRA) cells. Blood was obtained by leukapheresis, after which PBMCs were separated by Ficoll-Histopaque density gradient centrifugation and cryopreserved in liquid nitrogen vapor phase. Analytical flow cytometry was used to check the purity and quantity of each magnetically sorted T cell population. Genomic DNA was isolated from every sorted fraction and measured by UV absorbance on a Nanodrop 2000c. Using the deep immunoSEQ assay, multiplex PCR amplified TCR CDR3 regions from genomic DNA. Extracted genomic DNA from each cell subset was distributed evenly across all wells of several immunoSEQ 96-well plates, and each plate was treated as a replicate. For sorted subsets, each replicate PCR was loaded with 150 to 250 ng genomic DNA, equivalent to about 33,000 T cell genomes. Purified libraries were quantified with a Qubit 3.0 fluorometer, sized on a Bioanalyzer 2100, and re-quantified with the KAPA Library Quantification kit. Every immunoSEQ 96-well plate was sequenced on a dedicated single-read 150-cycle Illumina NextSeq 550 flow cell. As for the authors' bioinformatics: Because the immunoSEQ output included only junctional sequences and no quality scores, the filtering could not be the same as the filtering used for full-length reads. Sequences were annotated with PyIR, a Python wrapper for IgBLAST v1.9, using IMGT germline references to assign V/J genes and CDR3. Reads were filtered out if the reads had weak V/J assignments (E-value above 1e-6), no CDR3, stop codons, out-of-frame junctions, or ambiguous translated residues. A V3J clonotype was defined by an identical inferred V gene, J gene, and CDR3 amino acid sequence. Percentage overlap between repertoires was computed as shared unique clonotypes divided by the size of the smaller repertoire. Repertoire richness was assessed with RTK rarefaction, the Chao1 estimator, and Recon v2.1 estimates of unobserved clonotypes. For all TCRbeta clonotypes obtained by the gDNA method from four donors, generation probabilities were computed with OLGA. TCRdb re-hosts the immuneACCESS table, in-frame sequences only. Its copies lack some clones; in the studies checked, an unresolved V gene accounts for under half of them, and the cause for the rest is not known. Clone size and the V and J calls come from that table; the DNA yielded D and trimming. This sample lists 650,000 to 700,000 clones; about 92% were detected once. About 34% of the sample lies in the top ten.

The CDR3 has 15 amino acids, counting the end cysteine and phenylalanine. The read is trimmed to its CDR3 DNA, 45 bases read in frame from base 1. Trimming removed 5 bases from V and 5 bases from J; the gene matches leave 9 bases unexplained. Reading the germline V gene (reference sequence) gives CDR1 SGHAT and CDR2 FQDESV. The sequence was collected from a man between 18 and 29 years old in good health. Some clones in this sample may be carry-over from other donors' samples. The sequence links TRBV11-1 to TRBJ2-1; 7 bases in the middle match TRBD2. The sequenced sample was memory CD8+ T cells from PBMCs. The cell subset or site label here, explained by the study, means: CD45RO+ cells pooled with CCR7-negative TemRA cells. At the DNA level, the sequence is TGTGCCAGCAGCCCGTGGGCTAGCGGCGACAATGAGCAGTTCTTC. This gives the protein CASSPWASGDNEQFF. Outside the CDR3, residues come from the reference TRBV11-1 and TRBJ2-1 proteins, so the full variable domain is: EAEVAQSPRYKITEKSQAVAFWCDPISGHATLYWYRQILGQGPELLVQFQDESVVDDSQLPKDRFSAERLKGVDSTLKIQPAELGDSAMYLCASSPWASGDNEQFFGPGTRLTVL.